This TCR beta chain was recovered during a study of T cells in Graves' hyperthyroidism and ophthalmopathy. The study, taken as a whole, reports: A model of 13 V-J pairs discriminated ophthalmopathy from stable hyperthyroidism.

The authors obtained PBMCs from 10 ml of fresh peripheral blood. Germline V CDR1 and CDR2: PRHDT, FYEKMQ (reference sequence). CDR3 length: 15 amino acids. The V gene end was trimmed by 4 bases and the J gene end by 5 bases; junction bases not matched to a gene: 9. The investigators amplified TCR beta CDR3 regions from RNA transcripts. A set of HTBI primers served as the primers for a first-round RT-PCR of the TCR CDR3. In TCRdb, the multiplex PCR reads were re-called with MiXCR into one record per CDR3 protein. The repertoire holds approximately 510,000 distinct CDR3 sequences, with around 20% as singletons. This clonotype was found many times. Its antigen is unidentified.

Sequenced sample: blood. This sequence originates from a man aged 18 to 35 with Graves' hyperthyroidism. The V call is TRBV13, the J call TRBJ2-5; 8 bases are shared with TRBD2. This CDR3 reads CASSSTGTSRETQYF. CDR3 nucleotide sequence: TGTGCCAGCAGCTCCACCGGGACTAGTCGGGAGACCCAGTACTTC.